This T cell receptor beta chain was recovered during a study of blood T cell repertoires in COVID-19. As for the study in general: PBMCs, B-cell-depleted T cells, or T cells provided the cDNA or gDNA that made up the material.

Original handling: How many nucleated cells were present was estimated from reference gene primer amplification. TCRdb's copy holds only in-frame clones and misses some; the assay was immunoSEQ multiplex PCR. D and trimming come from the DNA, and the V and J calls and clone size come from that table. The repertoire includes 250,000 to 300,000 clones, around four fifths of them detected once, and under 4.5% sits in the top ten. V was trimmed by 2 bases and J by 5 bases, leaving 9 bases between them. Germline assignment: CDR1 MNHEY and CDR2 SMNVEV (reference sequence). The CDR3 has 13 residues. Living in about two dozen US areas, the participants were between roughly 18 and 90 years of age. Allocation to cohorts depended on clinical history reported by the participants.

The TCR comes from a young man with acute COVID-19. The sample comprised PBMCs or T cells enriched from blood (not recorded which). The V gene is TRBV27, the J gene TRBJ2-5, with no clear D. The CDR3 sequence is CASSLTVRETQYF. CDR3 bases: TGTGCCAGCAGTTTAACGGTCCGCGAGACCCAGTACTTC.